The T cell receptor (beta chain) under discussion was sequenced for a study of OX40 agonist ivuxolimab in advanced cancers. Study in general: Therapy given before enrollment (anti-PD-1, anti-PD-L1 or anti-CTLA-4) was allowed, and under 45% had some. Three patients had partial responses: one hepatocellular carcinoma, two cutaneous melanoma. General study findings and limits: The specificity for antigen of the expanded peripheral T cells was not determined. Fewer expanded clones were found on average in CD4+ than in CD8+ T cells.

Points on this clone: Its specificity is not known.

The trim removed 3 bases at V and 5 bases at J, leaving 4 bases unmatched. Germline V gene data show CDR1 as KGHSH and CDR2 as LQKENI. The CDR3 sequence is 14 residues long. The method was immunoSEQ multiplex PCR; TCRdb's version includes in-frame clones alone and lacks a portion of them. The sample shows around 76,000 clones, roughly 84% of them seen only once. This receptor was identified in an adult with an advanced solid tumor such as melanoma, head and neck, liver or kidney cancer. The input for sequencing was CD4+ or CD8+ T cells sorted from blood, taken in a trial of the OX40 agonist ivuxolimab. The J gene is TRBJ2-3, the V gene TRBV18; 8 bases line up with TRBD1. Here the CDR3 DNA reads TGTGCCAGCTCACCCCCAGGGGGCATAGATACGCAGTATTTT. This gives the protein CASSPPGGIDTQYF.